The subject of this entry is one TCR beta chain. The antigen remains undetermined. PCR used 60 Vbeta primers and 13 Jbeta primers. Assay: immunoSEQ multiplex PCR; the TCRdb copy retains only in-frame clones and omits some. Among approximately 140,000 clones listed, roughly 80% were seen once. Germline values: CDR1 MDHEN, CDR2 SYDVKM. This CDR3 region has 17 residues. Trimming at V came to 6 bases and at J to 7 bases, leaving 19 bases not matched to a gene. This record comes from a study of cytomegalovirus exposure and HLA in healthy donors. Across the whole study: There were roughly 120 million unique TCR beta sequences, drawn from about 200 million T cells, in an earlier analysis. Points from the study as a whole: Indistinguishable V segments, including TRBV6-2 and TRBV6-3, were excluded.

The receptor comes from a woman between 50 and 59 years old in good health and CMV-seronegative. Sequencing used PBMCs. The chain has TRBV28 and TRBJ2-5, with 8 positions matching TRBD2. This chain's CDR3 is CASSRAGRASGRRTQYF. Here the CDR3 DNA reads TGTGCCAGCAGCCGGGCGGGGAGGGCTAGCGGGCGACGGACCCAGTACTTC.